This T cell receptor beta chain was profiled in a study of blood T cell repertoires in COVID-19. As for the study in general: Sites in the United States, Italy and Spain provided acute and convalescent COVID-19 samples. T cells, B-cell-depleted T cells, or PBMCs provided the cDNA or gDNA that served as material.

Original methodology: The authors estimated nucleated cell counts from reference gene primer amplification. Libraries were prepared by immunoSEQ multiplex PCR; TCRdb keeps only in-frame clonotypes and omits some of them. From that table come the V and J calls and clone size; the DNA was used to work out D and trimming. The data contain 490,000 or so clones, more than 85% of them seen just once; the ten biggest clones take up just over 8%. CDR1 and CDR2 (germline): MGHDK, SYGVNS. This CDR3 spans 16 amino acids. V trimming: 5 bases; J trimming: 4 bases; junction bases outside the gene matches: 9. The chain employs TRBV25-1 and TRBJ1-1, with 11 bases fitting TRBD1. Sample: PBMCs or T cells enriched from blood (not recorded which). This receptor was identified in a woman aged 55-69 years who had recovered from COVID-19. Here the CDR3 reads CASSNPDRGLGTEAFF. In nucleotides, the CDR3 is TGTGCCAGCAGTAACCCGGACAGGGGGCTTGGCACTGAAGCTTTCTTT.